These 11 T cell receptor beta chains share one sample of origin, sequenced in a study of blood T cells in healthy people across ages. Primers used in a second PCR of roughly 7 to 12 cycles were a sample-barcoded 5' primer and a J-beta primer mix. TCRdb re-called the 5' RACE reads with MiXCR, one entry per CDR3 protein. The sample carries more than 800,000 distinct CDR3 sequences, around 28% recorded once. The sequencing sample was made of blood. These receptors all come from a woman aged 80 or older in good health.

This clonotype was seen at least ten times. This chain connects TRBV7-2 to TRBJ2-3; 8 nucleotides align to TRBD2. Germline V lookup: CDR1 SGHTA, CDR2 FQGNSA. The trim removed 4 bases at V and 3 bases at J, leaving 9 bases unmatched. This CDR3 has 16 residues. The DNA for the CDR3 is TGTGCCAGCAGCTCTAACCGGGGGGGCAGGACAGATACGCAGTATTTT. It specifies CASSSNRGGRTDTQYF.

Of note for this clonotype: Since a much larger clone is just one base distant, this may be a read error. The chain links TRBV12-3 or TRBV12-4 to TRBJ2-7; D gene ambiguous. The CDR3 is 12 residues long. The ends were cut back, 6 bases at V and 6 bases at J, with 12 bases in the middle. The DNA of the CDR3 is TGTGCCAGCAGCCAAGGACGCGCCGAGCAGTACTTC. This translates into CASSQGRAEQYF.

This clonotype was seen a handful of times. The CDR3 DNA reads as TGTGCCAGCAGTTACTCGAGGTTTTCCAACTATGGCTACACCTTC. Translating it yields CASSYSRFSNYGYTF. The chain links TRBV6-5 to TRBJ1-2; D gene ambiguous. V gave up 0 bases and J gave up 2 bases, with 10 bases separating them. Per the germline V gene, CDR1 is MNHEY and CDR2 is SVGAGI. The CDR3 length is 15 residues.

The V gene is TRBV7-2, the J gene TRBJ1-2; a weak D match, TRBD1 (5 bases). This CDR3 contains 14 residues. Germline V gene data show CDR1 as SGHTA and CDR2 as FQGNSA. V lost 6 bases and J lost 8, with 19 bases in between. The CDR3 here is CASSSIRARGGYTF. The CDR3 DNA follows: TGTGCCAGCAGTTCAATCAGGGCGCGGGGCGGCTACACCTTC.

Many counts were recorded for this clonotype. The CDR3 sequence: CASRTQGADYGYTF. For the CDR3, the DNA is TGTGCCAGCAGGACCCAGGGGGCGGACTATGGCTACACCTTC. V gene TRBV6-6 combines with J gene TRBJ1-2; 8 bases are shared with TRBD1. There are 14 residues in the CDR3. Per germline, CDR1 MNHNY and CDR2 SVGAGI (reference sequence). The trim removed 6 bases at V and 3 bases at J, leaving 6 bases unmatched.

V is TRBV27 and J is TRBJ2-7, with 7 bases aligning to TRBD1. The germline CDR1 and CDR2 sequences are MNHEY and SMNVEV (reference sequence). The CDR3 loop spans 12 amino acids. V was clipped by 8 bases and J by 3 bases; unmatched bases: 4. In DNA, the CDR3 is TGTGCCAGCCTGGGACAGAACTACGAGCAGTACTTC. This translates into CASLGQNYEQYF.

This chain connects TRBV7-9 to TRBJ2-2, with 11 bases aligning to TRBD2. The germline CDR1 and CDR2 sequences are SEHNR and FQNEAQ (reference sequence). This CDR3 spans 16 amino acids. V trimming: 4 bases; J trimming: 6 bases; junction bases outside the gene matches: 7. The CDR3, as DNA: TGTGCCAGCAGCTCAAGGGGACTAGCGGTCCCCGGGGAGCTGTTTTTT. It is translated as CASSSRGLAVPGELFF.

The chain recombines TRBV10-3 with TRBJ1-5, with TRBD1 matching 9 bases. The CDR3 runs to 12 residues. Germline assignment: CDR1 ENHRY and CDR2 SYGVKD. V lost 7 bases and J lost 14; bases outside the gene matches: 9. The CDR3 sequence is CAIKRPGQGEHF. CDR3 coding DNA: TGTGCCATCAAGAGACCGGGACAGGGTGAGCATTTT.

This clonotype was found a few times. A clone one base away is much larger, so this may be a read error. This sequence joins TRBV10-3 and TRBJ2-1; 12 bases agree with TRBD2. Matching the DNA end better, TRBJ2-7 makes the J call doubtful. The CDR3 extends over 15 amino acids. Per the germline V gene, CDR1 is ENHRY and CDR2 is SYGVKD. The CDR3 nucleotides read TGTGCCATCAGATCTAGCGGGGGGGCCTACAATGAGCAGTACTTC. Translation: CAIRSSGGAYNEQYF.

This clonotype was recorded many times. A read error may produce the germline difference seen at one junction end. The chain combines TRBV11-2 with TRBJ2-3, with no clear D. The CDR3 spans 14 residues. Germline V gives CDR1 SGHAT, CDR2 FQNNGV. The CDR3 nucleotides read TGCGCCAGCAGCTTGGACGGACGCACAGATACGCAGTATTTT. Residues: CASSLDGRTDTQYF. Full variable domain (missing parts from reference TRBV11-2 and TRBJ2-3): EAGVAQSPRYKIIEKRQSVAFWCNPISGHATLYWYQQILGQGPKLLIQFQNNGVVDDSQLPKDRFSAERLKGVDSTLKIQPAKLEDSAVYLCASSLDGRTDTQYFGPGTRLTVL.

In its sample, this clonotype was seen a few times. V usage is TRBV11-2 and J usage is TRBJ1-2; D not certain. In germline, CDR1 is SGHAT, CDR2 FQNNGV. V was clipped by 5 bases and J by 0 bases, with 10 bases between them. The length of the CDR3 is 14 residues. The CDR3 sequence is CASSPLAANYGYTF. In DNA, the CDR3 is TGTGCCAGCAGCCCCCTGGCAGCTAACTATGGCTACACCTTC. Looking up the rest from reference TRBV11-2 and TRBJ1-2 gives the full variable domain: EAGVAQSPRYKIIEKRQSVAFWCNPISGHATLYWYQQILGQGPKLLIQFQNNGVVDDSQLPKDRFSAERLKGVDSTLKIQPAKLEDSAVYLCASSPLAANYGYTFGSGTRLTVV.